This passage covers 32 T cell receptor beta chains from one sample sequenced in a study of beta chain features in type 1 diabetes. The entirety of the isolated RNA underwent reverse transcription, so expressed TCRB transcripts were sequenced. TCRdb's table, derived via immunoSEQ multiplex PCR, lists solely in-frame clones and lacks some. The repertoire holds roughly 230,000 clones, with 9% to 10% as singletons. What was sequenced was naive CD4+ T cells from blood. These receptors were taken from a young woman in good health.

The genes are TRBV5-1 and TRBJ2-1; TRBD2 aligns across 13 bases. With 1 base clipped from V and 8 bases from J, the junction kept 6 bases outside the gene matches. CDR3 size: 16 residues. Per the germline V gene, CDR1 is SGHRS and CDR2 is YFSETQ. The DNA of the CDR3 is TGCGCCAGCAGCTTGAGGACTAGCGGGAGTAATGATGAGCAGTTCTTC. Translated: CASSLRTSGSNDEQFF.

The CDR3 nucleotides are TGTGCCAGCAGCGAGCGGGGGGGTCCCATTGTCGTTCAGTACTTC. It codes for CASSERGGPIVVQYF. The rearrangement joins TRBV5-4 to TRBJ2-7; 10 bases map to TRBD2. V gave up 4 bases and J gave up 10 bases; unmatched junction bases: 14. The germline CDR1 and CDR2 sequences are SGHNT and YYREEE (reference sequence). There are 15 residues in the CDR3.

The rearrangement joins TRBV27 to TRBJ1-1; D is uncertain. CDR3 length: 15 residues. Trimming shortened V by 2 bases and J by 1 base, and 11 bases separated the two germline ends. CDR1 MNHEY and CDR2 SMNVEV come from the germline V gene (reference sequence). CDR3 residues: CASSLRGQGNTEAFF. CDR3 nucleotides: TGTGCCAGCAGTTTACGGGGTCAAGGGAACACTGAAGCTTTCTTT.

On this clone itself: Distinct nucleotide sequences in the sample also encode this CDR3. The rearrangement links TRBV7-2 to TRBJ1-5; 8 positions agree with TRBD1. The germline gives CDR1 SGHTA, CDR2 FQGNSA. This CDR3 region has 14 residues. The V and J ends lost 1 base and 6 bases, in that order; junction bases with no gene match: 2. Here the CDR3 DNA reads TGTGCCAGCAGCTTAGTAGGACAGGGTCAGCCCCAGCATTTT. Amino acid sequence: CASSLVGQGQPQHF.

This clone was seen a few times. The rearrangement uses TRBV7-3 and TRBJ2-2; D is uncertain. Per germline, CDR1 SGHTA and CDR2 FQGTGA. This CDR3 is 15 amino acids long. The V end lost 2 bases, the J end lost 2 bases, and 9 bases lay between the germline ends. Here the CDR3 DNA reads TGTGCCAGCAGCTTACCCGGGTTTAACACCGGGGAGCTGTTTTTT. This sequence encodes CASSLPGFNTGELFF.

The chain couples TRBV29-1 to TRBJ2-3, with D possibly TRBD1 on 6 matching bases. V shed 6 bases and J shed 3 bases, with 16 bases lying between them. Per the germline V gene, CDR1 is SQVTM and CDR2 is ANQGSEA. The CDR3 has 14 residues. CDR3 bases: TGCAGCGTCCCGACAGGACCCCTGACAGATACGCAGTATTTT. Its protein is CSVPTGPLTDTQYF.

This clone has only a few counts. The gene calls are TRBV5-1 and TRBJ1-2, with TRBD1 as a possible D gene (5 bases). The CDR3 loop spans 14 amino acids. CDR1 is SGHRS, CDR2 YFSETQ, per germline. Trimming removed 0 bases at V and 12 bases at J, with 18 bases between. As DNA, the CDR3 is TGCGCCAGCAGCTTGGCCGGGGACTCACATTTGAACACCTTC. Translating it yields CASSLAGDSHLNTF.

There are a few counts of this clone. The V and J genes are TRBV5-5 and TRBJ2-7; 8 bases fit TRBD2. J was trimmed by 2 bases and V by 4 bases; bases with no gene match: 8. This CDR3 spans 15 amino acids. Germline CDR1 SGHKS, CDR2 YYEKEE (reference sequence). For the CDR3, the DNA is TGTGCCAGCAGCCCCCTCGGGAGGGGGACCTACGAGCAGTACTTC. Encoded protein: CASSPLGRGTYEQYF.

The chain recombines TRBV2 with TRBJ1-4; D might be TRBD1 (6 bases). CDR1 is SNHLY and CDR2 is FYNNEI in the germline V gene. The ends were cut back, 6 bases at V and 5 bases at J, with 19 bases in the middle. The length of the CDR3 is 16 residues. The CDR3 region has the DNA TGTGCCAGCAGCGAAACCCAGACAGGTCGGAATGAAAAACTGTTTTTT. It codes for CASSETQTGRNEKLFF.

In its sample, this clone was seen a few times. CDR3 DNA sequence: TGTGCCAGCAGCGACAGCCCTCAGGAGACCCAGTACTTC. It codes for CASSDSPQETQYF. V is TRBV7-3 and J is TRBJ2-5; maybe TRBD1 (5 bases). The CDR3 contains 13 residues. Trimming stripped 5 bases from V and 5 bases from J, with 12 bases between. Looked up from germline, CDR1 is SGHTA and CDR2 is FQGTGA.

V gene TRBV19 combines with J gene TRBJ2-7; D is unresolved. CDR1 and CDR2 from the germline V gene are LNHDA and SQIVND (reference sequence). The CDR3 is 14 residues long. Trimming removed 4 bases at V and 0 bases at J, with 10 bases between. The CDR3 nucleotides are TGTGCCAGTAGTAGGCGGCTACTCTCCTACGAGCAGTACTTC. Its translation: CASSRRLLSYEQYF.

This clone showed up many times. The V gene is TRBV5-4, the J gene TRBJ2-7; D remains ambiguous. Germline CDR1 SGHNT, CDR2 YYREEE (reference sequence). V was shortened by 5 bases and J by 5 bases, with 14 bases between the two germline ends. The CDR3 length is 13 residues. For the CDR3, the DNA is TGTGCCAGCAGGCCGGTCCACCTTGACGAGCAGTACTTC. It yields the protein CASRPVHLDEQYF.

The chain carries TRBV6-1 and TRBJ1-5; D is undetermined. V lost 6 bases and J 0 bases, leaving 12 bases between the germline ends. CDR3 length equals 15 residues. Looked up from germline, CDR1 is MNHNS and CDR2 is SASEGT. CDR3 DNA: TGTGCCAGCAGGACACTTCCTTATAGCAATCAGCCCCAGCATTTT. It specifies CASRTLPYSNQPQHF.

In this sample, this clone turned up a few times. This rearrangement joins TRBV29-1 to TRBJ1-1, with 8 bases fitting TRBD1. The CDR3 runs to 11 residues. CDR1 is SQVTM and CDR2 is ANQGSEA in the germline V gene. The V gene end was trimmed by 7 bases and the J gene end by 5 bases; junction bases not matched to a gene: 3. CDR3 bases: TGCAGCGCTCGACAGGGGACTGAAGCTTTCTTT. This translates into CSARQGTEAFF.

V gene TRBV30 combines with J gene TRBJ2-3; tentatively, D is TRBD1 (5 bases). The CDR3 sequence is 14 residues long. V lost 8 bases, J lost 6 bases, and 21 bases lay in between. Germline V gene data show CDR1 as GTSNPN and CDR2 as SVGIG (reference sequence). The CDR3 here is CAGHRASGADTQYF. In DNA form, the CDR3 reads TGTGCCGGTCACCGGGCTTCTGGGGCGGATACGCAGTATTTT.

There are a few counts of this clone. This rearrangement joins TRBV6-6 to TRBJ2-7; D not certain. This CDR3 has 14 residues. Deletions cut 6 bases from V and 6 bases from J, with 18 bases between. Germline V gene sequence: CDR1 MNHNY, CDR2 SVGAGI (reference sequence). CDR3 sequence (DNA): TGTGCCAGCAGCCCCCGACCCCCCTCGGGCGAGCAGTACTTC. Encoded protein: CASSPRPPSGEQYF.

The CDR3 nucleotides read TGTGCCAGCAGTTCCACAGGGATACCCTACGAGCAGTACTTC. This gives the protein CASSSTGIPYEQYF. The chain carries TRBV27 and TRBJ2-7; maybe TRBD1 (6 bases). From germline, CDR1 is MNHEY and CDR2 SMNVEV (reference sequence). The ends were cut back, 4 bases at V and 2 bases at J, with 12 bases in the middle. The CDR3 contains 14 residues.

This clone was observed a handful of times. The chain's CDR3 is CASSFRLTEDTEAFF. The CDR3 bases are TGTGCCAGCAGCTTTAGACTAACCGAGGACACTGAAGCTTTCTTT. The chain carries TRBV7-9 and TRBJ1-1, with D uncertain. Trimming shortened V by 3 bases and J by 3 bases, and 14 bases separated the two germline ends. Germline V gene data show CDR1 as SEHNR and CDR2 as FQNEAQ (reference sequence). The CDR3 runs 15 residues.

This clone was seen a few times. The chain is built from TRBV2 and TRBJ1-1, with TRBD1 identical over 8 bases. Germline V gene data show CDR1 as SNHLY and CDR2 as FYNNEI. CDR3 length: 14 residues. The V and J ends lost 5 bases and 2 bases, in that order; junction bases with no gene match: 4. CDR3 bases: TGTGCCAGCAGTTTCCAGGGGGCTAACACTGAAGCTTTCTTT. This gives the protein CASSFQGANTEAFF.

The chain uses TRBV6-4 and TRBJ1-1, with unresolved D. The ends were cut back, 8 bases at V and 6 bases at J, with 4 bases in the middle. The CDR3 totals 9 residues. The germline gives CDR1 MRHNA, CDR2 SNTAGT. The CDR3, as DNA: TGTGCCAGCCTAGCTGAAGCTTTCTTT. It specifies CASLAEAFF.

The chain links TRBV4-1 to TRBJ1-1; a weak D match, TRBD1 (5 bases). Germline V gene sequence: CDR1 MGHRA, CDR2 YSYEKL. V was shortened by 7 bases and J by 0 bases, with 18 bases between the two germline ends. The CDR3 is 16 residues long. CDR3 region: CASTEEGQELNTEAFF. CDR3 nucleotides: TGCGCCAGCACCGAAGAGGGGCAGGAACTGAACACTGAAGCTTTCTTT.

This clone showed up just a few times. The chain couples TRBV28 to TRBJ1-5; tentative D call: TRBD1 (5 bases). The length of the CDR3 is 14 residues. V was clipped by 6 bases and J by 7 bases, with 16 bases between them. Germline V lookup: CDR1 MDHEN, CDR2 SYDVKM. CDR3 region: CASSHPGLGQPQHF. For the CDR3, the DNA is TGTGCCAGCAGCCACCCAGGGCTAGGACAGCCCCAGCATTTT. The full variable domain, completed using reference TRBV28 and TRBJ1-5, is DVKVTQSSRYLVKRTGEKVFLECVQDMDHENMFWYRQDPGLGLRLIYFSYDVKMKEKGDIPEGYSVSREKKERFSLILESASTNQTSMYLCASSHPGLGQPQHFGDGTRLSIL.

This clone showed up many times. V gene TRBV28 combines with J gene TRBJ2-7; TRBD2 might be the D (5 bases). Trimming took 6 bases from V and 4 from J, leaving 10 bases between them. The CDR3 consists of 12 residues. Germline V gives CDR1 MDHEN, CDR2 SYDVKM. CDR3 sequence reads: CASSLGVYEQYF. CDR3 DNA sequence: TGTGCCAGCAGCCTCGGGGTTTACGAGCAGTACTTC.

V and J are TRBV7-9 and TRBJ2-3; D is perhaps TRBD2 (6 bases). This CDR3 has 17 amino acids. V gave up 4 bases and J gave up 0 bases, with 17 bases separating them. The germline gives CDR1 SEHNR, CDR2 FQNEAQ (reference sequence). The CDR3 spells CASSSLSRDSSTDTQYF. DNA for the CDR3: TGTGCCAGCAGCTCTCTGTCGCGGGATTCTAGCACAGATACGCAGTATTTT.

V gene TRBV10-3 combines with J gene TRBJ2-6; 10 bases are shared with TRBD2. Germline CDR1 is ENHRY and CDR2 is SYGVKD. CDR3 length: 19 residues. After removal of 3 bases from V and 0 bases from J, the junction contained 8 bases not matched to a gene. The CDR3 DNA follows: TGTGCCATCAGTGATATAGTAGGACTAGCGGTCTCTGGGGCCAACGTCCTGACTTTC. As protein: CAISDIVGLAVSGANVLTF.

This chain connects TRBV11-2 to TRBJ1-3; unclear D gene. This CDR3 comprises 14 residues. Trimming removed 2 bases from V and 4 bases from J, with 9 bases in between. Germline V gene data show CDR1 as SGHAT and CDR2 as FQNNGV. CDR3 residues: CASSLTGDGNTIYF. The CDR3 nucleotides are TGTGCCAGCAGCTTAACGGGAGACGGAAACACCATATATTTT.

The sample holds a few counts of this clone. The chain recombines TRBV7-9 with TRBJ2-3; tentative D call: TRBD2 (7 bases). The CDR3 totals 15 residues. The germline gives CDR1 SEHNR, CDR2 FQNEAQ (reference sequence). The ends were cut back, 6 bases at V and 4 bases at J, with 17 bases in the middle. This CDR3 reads CASSLGGARADTQYF. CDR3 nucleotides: TGTGCCAGCAGTCTTGGGGGGGCTCGGGCAGATACGCAGTATTTT. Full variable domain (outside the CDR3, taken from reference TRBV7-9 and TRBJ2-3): DTGVSQNPRHKITKRGQNVTFRCDPISEHNRLYWYRQTLGQGPEFLTYFQNEAQLEKSRLLSDRFSAERPKGSFSTLEIQRTEQGDSAMYLCASSLGGARADTQYFGPGTRLTVL.

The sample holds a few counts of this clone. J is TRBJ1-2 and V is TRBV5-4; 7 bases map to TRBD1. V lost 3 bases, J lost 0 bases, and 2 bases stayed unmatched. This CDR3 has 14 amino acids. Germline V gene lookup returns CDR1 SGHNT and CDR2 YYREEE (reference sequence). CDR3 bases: TGTGCCAGCAGCTCCGGGACAGCTAACTATGGCTACACCTTC. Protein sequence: CASSSGTANYGYTF. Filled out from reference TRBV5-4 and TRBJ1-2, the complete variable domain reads ETGVTQSPTHLIKTRGQQVTLRCSSQSGHNTVSWYQQALGQGPQFIFQYYREEENGRGNFPPRFSGLQFPNYSSELNVNALELDDSALYLCASSSGTANYGYTFGSGTRLTVV.

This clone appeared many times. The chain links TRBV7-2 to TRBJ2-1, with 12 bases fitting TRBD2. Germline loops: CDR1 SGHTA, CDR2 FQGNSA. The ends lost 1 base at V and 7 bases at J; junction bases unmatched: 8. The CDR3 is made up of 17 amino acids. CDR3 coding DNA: TGTGCCAGCAGCTTAGTTGCCAGGACTAGCGGGAATAATGAGCAGTTCTTC. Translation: CASSLVARTSGNNEQFF.

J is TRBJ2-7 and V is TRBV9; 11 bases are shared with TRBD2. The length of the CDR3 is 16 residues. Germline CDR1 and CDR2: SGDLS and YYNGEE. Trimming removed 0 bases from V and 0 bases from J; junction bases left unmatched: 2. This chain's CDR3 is CASSVGGLADSYEQYF. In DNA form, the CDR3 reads TGTGCCAGCAGCGTAGGGGGACTAGCGGACTCCTACGAGCAGTACTTC.

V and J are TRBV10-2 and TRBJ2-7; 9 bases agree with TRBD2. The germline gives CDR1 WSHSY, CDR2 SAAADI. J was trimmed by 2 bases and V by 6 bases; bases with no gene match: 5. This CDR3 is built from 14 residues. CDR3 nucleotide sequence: TGCGCCAGCAGGGCTAGCGGGGACCCCTACGAGCAGTACTTC. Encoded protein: CASRASGDPYEQYF.

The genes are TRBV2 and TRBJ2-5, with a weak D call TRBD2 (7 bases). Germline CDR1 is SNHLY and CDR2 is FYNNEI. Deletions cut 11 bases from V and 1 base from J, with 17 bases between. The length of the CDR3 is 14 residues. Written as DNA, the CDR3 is TGTGCCGGGGGGCGGGAGAGGAGCCAAGAGACCCAGTACTTC. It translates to CAGGRERSQETQYF.